This TCR beta chain was recorded in a study of shared clonotypes between healthy human individuals. With 6 bases clipped from V and 7 bases from J, the junction kept 10 bases outside the gene matches. Germline loops: CDR1 LGHNT, CDR2 FRNRAP. The CDR3 contains 15 residues. Profiled with immunoSEQ multiplex PCR; TCRdb holds only in-frame clones, not every one. The data hold about 980,000 clones, with roughly 72% observed a single time. The gene calls are TRBV12-5 and TRBJ2-1; 9 positions agree with TRBD1. This sequence was found in a man aged 18 to 30 in good health. The sequenced material came from memory CD4+ T cells sorted from blood. Specified subset: CD45RA-negative fraction. The CDR3 DNA follows: TGTGCTAGTGGCCTAGGGACAGGGATAGATAATGAGCAGTTCTTC. It codes for CASGLGTGIDNEQFF. Supplemented by reference TRBV12-5 and TRBJ2-1, the full variable domain reads DARVTQTPRHKVTEMGQEVTMRCQPILGHNTVFWYRQTMMQGLELLAYFRNRAPLDDSGMPKDRFSAEMPDATLATLKIQPSEPRDSAVYFCASGLGTGIDNEQFFGPGTRLTVL.